This T cell receptor beta chain is drawn from a study of beta chain features in type 1 diabetes. Expressed TCRB transcripts were sequenced because the isolated RNA had all been reverse transcribed beforehand. TCRdb's copy holds only in-frame clones and misses some; the assay was immunoSEQ multiplex PCR. The repertoire includes roughly 250,000 clones, approximately 20% of them detected once, and more than 0.025% sits in the top ten. Germline CDR1 is MDHEN and CDR2 is SYDVKM. Trimming pared 7 bases from V and 1 base from J, leaving 14 bases between. This CDR3 contains 15 residues. Study outcomes and limitations: Researchers report that Type 1 diabetes patients had moderately but significantly shorter TCRB CDR3s across all four CD4+ subsets. The naive, central memory and Treg TCRB repertoires looked more alike in patients than they did in healthy donors.

This clone was seen a handful of times. The antigen remains unidentified. Input material: naive CD4+ T cells from blood. The gene calls are TRBV28 and TRBJ2-1; D is uncertain. The clonotype was recovered from a woman aged 35 to 49 with type 1 diabetes. The CDR3 region has the DNA TGTGCCAGCACCTCACCGACTGTATCCTACAATGAGCAGTTCTTC. It specifies CASTSPTVSYNEQFF.